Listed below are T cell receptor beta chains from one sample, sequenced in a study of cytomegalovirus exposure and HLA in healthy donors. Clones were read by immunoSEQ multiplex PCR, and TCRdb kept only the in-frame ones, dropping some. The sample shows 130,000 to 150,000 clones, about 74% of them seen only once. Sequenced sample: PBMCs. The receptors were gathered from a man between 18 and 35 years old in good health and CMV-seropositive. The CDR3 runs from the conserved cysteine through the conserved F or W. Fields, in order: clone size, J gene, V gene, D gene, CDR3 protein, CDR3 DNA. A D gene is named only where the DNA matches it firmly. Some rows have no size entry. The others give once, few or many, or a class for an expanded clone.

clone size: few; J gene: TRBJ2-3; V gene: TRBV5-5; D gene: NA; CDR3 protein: CASSGGQISTDTQYF; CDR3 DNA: TGTGCCAGCAGCGGGGGACAAATTAGCACAGATACGCAGTATTTT
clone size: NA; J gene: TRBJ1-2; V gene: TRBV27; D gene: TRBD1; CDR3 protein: CASSSGTGLRYGYTF; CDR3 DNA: TGTGCCAGCAGTTCAGGGACAGGCCTAAGGTACGGCTACACCTTC
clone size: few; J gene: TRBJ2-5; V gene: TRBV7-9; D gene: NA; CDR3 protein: CASSFPGVETQYF; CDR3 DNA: TGTGCCAGCAGCTTCCCCGGGGTAGAGACCCAGTACTTC
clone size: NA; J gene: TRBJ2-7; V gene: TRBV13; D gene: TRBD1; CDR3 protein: CASSLHRGREQYF; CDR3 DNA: TGTGCCAGCAGCTTACACAGGGGGCGAGAGCAGTACTTC
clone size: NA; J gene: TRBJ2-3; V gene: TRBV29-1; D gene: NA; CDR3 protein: CSVWDTDTQYF; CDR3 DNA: TGCAGCGTCTGGGACACCGATACGCAGTATTTT
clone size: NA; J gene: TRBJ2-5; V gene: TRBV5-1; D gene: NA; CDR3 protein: CASSRGQVQETQYF; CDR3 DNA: TGCGCCAGCAGCCGCGGACAAGTCCAAGAGACCCAGTACTTC
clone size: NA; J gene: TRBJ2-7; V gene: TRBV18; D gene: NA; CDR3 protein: CASSPRGSASSYEQYF; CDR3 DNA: TGTGCCAGCTCACCACGGGGTAGCGCTAGCTCCTACGAGCAGTACTTC
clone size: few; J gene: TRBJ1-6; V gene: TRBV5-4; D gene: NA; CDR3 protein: CASSSRSGASLNSPLHF; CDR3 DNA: TGTGCCAGCAGCTCACGATCTGGGGCGTCCCTTAATTCACCCCTCCACTTT
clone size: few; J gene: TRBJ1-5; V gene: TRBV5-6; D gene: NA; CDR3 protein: CASSSITAGGQPQHF; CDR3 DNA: TGTGCCAGCAGCTCAATCACAGCGGGGGGCCAGCCCCAGCATTTT
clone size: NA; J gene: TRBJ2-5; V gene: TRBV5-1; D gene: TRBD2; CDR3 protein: CASSVGLAGEETQYF; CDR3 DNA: TGCGCCAGCAGCGTGGGACTAGCGGGAGAAGAGACCCAGTACTTC
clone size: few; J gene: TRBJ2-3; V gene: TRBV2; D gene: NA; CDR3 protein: CASSDGKGTDTQYF; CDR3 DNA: TGTGCCAGCAGTGACGGTAAAGGCACAGATACGCAGTATTTT
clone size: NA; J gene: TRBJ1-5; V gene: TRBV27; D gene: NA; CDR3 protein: CASSPGVGQPQHF; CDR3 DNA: TGTGCCAGCAGCCCCGGGGTAGGTCAGCCCCAGCATTTT
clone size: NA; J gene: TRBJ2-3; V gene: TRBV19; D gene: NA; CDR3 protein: CASSIGQSTDTQYF; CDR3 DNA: TGTGCCAGTAGTATAGGACAGAGCACAGATACGCAGTATTTT
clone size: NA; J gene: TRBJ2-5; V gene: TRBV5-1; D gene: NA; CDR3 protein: CASTAQGQETQYF; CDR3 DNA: TGCGCCAGCACCGCCCAGGGACAAGAGACCCAGTACTTC
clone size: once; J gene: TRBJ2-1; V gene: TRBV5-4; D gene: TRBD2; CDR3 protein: CASSILAESSYNEQFF; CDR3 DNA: TGTGCCAGCAGTATACTAGCGGAAAGCTCCTACAATGAGCAGTTCTTC